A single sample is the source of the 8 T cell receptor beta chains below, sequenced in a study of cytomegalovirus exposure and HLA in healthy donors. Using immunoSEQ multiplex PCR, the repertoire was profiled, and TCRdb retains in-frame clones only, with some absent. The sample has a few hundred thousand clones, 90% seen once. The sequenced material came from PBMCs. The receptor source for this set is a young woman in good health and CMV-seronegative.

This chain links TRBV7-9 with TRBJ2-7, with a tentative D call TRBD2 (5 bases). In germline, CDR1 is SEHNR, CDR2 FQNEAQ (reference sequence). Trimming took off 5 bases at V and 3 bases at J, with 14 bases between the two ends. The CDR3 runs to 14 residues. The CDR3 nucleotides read TGTGCCAGCAGCCCCAGGACTGCGTTCTACGAGCAGTACTTC. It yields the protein CASSPRTAFYEQYF.

The CDR3 protein is CAISAPGQGTDTQYF. The CDR3, as DNA: TGTGCCATCAGTGCCCCGGGACAGGGAACAGATACGCAGTATTTT. The gene calls are TRBV10-3 and TRBJ2-3; 9 bases align to TRBD1. V lost 4 bases and J lost 3; bases outside the gene matches: 5. The CDR3 contains 15 residues. Germline CDR1 and CDR2: ENHRY and SYGVKD.

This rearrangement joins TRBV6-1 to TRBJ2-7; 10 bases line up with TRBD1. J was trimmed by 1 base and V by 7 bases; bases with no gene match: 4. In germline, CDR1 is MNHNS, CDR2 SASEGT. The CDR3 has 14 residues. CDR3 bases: TGTGCCAGCACTTCGGGACAGGGGTCCTACGAGCAGTACGTC. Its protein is CASTSGQGSYEQYV.

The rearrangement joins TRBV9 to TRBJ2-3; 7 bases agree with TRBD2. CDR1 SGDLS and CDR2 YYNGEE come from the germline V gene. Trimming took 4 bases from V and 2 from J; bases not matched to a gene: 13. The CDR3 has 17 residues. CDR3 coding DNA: TGTGCCAGCAGCCCCGGACTAGTCGGCCATCTCACAGATACGCAGTATTTT. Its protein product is CASSPGLVGHLTDTQYF.

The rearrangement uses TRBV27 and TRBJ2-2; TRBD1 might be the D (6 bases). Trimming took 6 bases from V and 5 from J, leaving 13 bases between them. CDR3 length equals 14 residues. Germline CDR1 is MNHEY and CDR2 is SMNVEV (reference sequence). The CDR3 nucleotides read TGTGCCAGCAGGTACAGGGTTGGAACCGGGGAGCTGTTTTTT. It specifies CASRYRVGTGELFF.

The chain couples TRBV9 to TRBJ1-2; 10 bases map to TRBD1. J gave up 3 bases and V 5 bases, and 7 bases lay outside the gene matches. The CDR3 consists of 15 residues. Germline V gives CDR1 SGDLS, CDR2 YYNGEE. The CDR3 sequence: CASSAGTGAYYGYTF. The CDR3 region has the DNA TGTGCCAGCAGTGCCGGGACAGGGGCCTACTATGGCTACACCTTC.

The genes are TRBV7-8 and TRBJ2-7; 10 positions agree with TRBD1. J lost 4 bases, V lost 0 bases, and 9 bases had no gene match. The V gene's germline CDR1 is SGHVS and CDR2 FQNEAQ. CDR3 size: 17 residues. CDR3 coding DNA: TGTGCCAGCAGCTTAGCAGCCGGGACAGGGGAGGTTTACGAGCAGTACGTC. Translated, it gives CASSLAAGTGEVYEQYV.

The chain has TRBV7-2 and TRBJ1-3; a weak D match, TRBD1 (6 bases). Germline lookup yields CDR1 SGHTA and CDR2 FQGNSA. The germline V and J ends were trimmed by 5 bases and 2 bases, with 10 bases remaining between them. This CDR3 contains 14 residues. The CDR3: CASSTGQPGNTIYF. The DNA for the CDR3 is TGTGCCAGCAGCACAGGACAGCCTGGAAACACCATATATTTT.